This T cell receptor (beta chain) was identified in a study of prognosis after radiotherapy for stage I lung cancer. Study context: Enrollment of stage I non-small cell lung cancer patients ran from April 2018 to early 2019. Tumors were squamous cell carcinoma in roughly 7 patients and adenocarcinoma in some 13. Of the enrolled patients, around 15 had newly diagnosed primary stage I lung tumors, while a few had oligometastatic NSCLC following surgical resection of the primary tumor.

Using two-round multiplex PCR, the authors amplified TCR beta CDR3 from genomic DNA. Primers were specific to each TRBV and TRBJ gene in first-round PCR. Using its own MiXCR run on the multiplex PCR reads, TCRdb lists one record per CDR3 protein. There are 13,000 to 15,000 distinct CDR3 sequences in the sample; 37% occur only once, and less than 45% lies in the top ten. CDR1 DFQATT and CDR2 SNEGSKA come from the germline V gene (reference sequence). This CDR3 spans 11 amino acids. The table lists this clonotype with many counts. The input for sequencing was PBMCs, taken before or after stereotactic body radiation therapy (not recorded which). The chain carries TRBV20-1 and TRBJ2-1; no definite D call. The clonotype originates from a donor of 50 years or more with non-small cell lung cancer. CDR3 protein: CSPLGYNEQFF. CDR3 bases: TGCAGCCCTCTAGGGTACAATGAGCAGTTCTTC.